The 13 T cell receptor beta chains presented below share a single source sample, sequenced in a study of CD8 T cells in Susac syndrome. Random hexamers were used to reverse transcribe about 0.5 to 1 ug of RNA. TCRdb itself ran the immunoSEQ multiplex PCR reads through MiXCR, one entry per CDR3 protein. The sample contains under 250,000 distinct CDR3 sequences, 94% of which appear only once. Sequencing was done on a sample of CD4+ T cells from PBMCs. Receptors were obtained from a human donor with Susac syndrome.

This CDR3 is CSARAGTDNSPLHF. CDR3 in DNA: TGCAGTGCTAGGGCCGGGACGGACAATTCACCCCTCCACTTT. The genes are TRBV20-1 and TRBJ1-6; D is possibly TRBD1 (5 bases). The germline V gene has CDR1 DFQATT and CDR2 SNEGSKA (reference sequence). CDR3 length: 14 residues. Trimming cost V 3 bases and J 7 bases, with 13 bases left between them.

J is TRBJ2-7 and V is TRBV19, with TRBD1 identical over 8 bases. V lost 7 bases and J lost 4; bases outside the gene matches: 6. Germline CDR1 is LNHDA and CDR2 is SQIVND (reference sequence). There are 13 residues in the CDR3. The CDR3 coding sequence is TGTGCCAGTACTCAGGGGGCTTTTTACGAGCAGTACTTC. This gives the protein CASTQGAFYEQYF.

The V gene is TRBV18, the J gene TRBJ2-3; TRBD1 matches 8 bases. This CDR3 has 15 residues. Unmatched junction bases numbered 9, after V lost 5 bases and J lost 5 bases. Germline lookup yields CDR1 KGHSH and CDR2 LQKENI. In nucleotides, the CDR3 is TGTGCCAGCTCATCCCGACAGGGGAGTCAAGATACGCAGTATTTT. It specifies CASSSRQGSQDTQYF.

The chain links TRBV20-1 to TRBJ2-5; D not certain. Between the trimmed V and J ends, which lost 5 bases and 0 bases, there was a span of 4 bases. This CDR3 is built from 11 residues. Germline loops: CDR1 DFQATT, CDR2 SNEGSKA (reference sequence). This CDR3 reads CSAQNQETQYF. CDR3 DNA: TGCAGTGCTCAGAACCAAGAGACCCAGTACTTC.

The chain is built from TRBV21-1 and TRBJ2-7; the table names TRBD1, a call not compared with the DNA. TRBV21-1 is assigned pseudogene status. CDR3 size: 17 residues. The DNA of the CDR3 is TGTGCCAGCAGCAAAGACGAGACAGGGGTAATGTATCGCGAGCAGTACTTC. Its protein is CASSKDETGVMYREQYF.

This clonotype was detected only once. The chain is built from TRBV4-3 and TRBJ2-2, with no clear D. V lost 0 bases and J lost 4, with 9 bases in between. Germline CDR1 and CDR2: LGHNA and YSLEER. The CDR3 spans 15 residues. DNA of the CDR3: TGCGCCAGCAGCCAAGATGGGCTCCTCACCGGGGAGCTGTTTTTT. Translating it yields CASSQDGLLTGELFF.

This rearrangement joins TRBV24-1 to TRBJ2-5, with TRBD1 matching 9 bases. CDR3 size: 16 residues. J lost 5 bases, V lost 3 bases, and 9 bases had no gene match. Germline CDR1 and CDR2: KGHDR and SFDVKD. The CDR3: CATSDPPGQGAETQYF. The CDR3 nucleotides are TGTGCCACCAGTGATCCCCCGGGACAGGGTGCCGAGACCCAGTACTTC.

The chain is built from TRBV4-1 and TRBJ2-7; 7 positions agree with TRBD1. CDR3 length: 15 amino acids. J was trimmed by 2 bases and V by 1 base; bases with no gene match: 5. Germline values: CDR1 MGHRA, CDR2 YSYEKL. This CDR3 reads CASSQAGTATYEQYF. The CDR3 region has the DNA TGCGCCAGCAGCCAAGCCGGGACAGCCACCTACGAGCAGTACTTC.

CDR3 loop: CSVVPGISETQYF. CDR3 nucleotide sequence: TGCAGCGTTGTGCCCGGGATTTCGGAGACCCAGTACTTC. The chain carries TRBV29-1 and TRBJ2-5, with D possibly being TRBD2 (5 bases). CDR3 length: 13 amino acids. V lost 4 bases, J lost 5 bases, and 14 bases lay in between. Per germline, CDR1 SQVTM and CDR2 ANQGSEA.

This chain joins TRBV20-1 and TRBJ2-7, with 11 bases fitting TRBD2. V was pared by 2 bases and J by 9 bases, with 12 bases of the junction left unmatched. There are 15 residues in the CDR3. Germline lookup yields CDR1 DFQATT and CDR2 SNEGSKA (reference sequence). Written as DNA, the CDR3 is TGCAGTGCTAGACAGCCACTAGCGGGGGCCGCCGGGCAGTACTTC. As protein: CSARQPLAGAAGQYF.

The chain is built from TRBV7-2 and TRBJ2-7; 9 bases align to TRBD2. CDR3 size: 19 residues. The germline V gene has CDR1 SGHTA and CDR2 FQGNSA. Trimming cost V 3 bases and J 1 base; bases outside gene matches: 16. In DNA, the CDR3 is TGTGCCAGCAGCTTTGTCTTGCTAGCGGGGCCTTCAATTTCCTACGAGCAGTACTTC. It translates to CASSFVLLAGPSISYEQYF. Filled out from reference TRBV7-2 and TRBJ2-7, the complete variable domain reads GAGVSQSPSNKVTEKGKDVELRCDPISGHTALYWYRQSLGQGLEFLIYFQGNSAPDKSGLPSDRFSAERTGGSVSTLTIQRTQQEDSAVYLCASSFVLLAGPSISYEQYFGPGTRLTVT.

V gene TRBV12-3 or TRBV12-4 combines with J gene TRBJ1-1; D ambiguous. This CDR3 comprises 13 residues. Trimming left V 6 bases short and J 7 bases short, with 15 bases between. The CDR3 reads CASSKPAGYEAFF. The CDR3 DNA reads TGTGCCAGCAGCAAACCAGCCGGGTATGAAGCTTTCTTT.

CDR3 sequence: CATGEQYF. The CDR3 region has the DNA TGTGCCACTGGCGAGCAGTACTTC. The chain employs TRBV7-9 and TRBJ2-7; D is ambiguous. The CDR3 consists of 8 residues. The V end was cut by 10 bases, the J end by 6 bases, with 4 bases between. Looked up from germline, CDR1 is SEHNR and CDR2 is FQNEAQ (reference sequence).